This T cell receptor (beta chain) is from a study of blood T cell repertoires in COVID-19. About the research overall: Specimens from acute and convalescent COVID-19 originated in the United States, Italy and Spain. T cells, B-cell-depleted T cells, or PBMCs supplied cDNA or gDNA.

As handled by the study authors: How many nucleated cells were present was estimated from reference gene primer amplification. Clones were read by immunoSEQ multiplex PCR, and TCRdb kept only the in-frame ones, dropping some. The DNA was the basis for D and trimming; V, J and clone size are from that table. The data hold under 200,000 clones, with around four fifths observed a single time. Looked up from germline, CDR1 is SEHNR and CDR2 is FQNEAQ (reference sequence). This CDR3 comprises 13 residues. The V gene end was trimmed by 8 bases and the J gene end by 7 bases; junction bases not matched to a gene: 8.

The sequenced sample consisted of peripheral blood. The origin of this receptor is a woman between 35 and 50 years old with acute or convalescent COVID-19. V is TRBV7-9 and J is TRBJ1-1; 9 bases line up with TRBD1. CDR3 in DNA: TGTGCCAGCGGCGGGACAGGGCAATATGAAGCTTTCTTT. Its protein product is CASGGTGQYEAFF.